The 25 T cell receptor beta chains presented below share a single source sample, sequenced in a study of blood T cell repertoires in COVID-19. Using immunoSEQ multiplex PCR, the repertoire was profiled, and TCRdb retains in-frame clones only, with some absent. Here the sample spans approximately 150,000 clones, around nine tenths being singletons. What was sequenced was peripheral blood. These receptors were taken from an elderly woman with COVID-19, enrolled during active disease.

V is TRBV5-8 and J is TRBJ1-6; D remains ambiguous. The CDR3 runs to 13 residues. V lost 4 bases to trimming and J lost 9 bases, with 11 bases between them. Germline CDR1 is SGHTS and CDR2 is YDEGEE. The CDR3 nucleotides read TGTGCCAGCAGCCCCCTTACAGTTTCACCCCTCCACTTT. Amino acids: CASSPLTVSPLHF.

The chain recombines TRBV28 with TRBJ2-5, with 7 positions matching TRBD2. This CDR3 has 14 amino acids. V trimming: 5 bases; J trimming: 2 bases; junction bases outside the gene matches: 5. The V gene's germline CDR1 is MDHEN and CDR2 SYDVKM. CDR3 protein: CASSPGTIQETQYF. The CDR3 DNA reads TGTGCCAGCAGTCCCGGGACTATACAAGAGACCCAGTACTTC.

The V gene is TRBV2, the J gene TRBJ1-2, with TRBD1 matching over 7 bases. The CDR3 contains 12 residues. V shed 7 bases and J 14 bases; nucleotides not matched to a gene: 13. Germline loops: CDR1 SNHLY, CDR2 FYNNEI. CDR3 sequence: CASKVDRPDYTF. The CDR3 nucleotides are TGTGCCAGCAAGGTGGACAGGCCAGATTATACCTTC.

This clone was detected only a few times. The chain combines TRBV7-2 with TRBJ2-5; 11 bases map to TRBD2. Germline trimming cut 5 bases from V and 5 bases from J; bases unmatched to any gene: 7. This CDR3 is 15 amino acids long. Germline-derived CDR1 and CDR2 are SGHTA and FQGNSA. Here the CDR3 reads CASSTTSGSRETQYF. CDR3 bases: TGTGCCAGCAGCACAACTAGCGGGAGTAGGGAGACCCAGTACTTC.

This clone appeared once. V gene TRBV19 combines with J gene TRBJ1-5; TRBD1 agrees at 10 bases. CDR1 and CDR2 from the germline V gene are LNHDA and SQIVND (reference sequence). With 7 bases clipped from V and 5 bases from J, the junction kept 5 bases outside the gene matches. The CDR3 covers 14 residues. The CDR3 region is CASTGGTGDQPQHF. Here the CDR3 DNA reads TGTGCCAGTACAGGAGGGACAGGGGATCAGCCCCAGCATTTT.

This chain connects TRBV2 to TRBJ1-1; a weak D match, TRBD1 (5 bases). This CDR3 spans 13 amino acids. Between the trimmed V and J ends, which lost 4 bases and 0 bases, there was a span of 6 bases. Germline V gene sequence: CDR1 SNHLY, CDR2 FYNNEI. CDR3 nucleotide sequence: TGTGCCAGCAGTGTGACAGTGAACACTGAAGCTTTCTTT. It encodes CASSVTVNTEAFF.

The chain uses TRBV6-5 and TRBJ2-2; D is perhaps TRBD2 (6 bases). Germline assignment: CDR1 MNHEY and CDR2 SVGAGI. The CDR3 is made up of 14 amino acids. V lost 0 bases and J 7 bases, leaving 9 bases between the germline ends. CDR3 nucleotides: TGTGCCAGCAGTTACTCATCGGGGGTCGGGGAGCTGTTTTTT. Its translation: CASSYSSGVGELFF.

The chain has TRBV28 and TRBJ2-7; D gene unclear. Germline-derived CDR1 and CDR2 are MDHEN and SYDVKM. With 3 bases removed from V and 2 bases from J, the gap between germline ends came to 8 bases. The CDR3 covers 13 residues. The CDR3 is CASSLKLAYEQYF. The CDR3 nucleotides are TGTGCCAGCAGTTTGAAGCTTGCCTACGAGCAGTACTTC. Full variable domain (rest looked up from reference TRBV28 and TRBJ2-7): DVKVTQSSRYLVKRTGEKVFLECVQDMDHENMFWYRQDPGLGLRLIYFSYDVKMKEKGDIPEGYSVSREKKERFSLILESASTNQTSMYLCASSLKLAYEQYFGPGTRLTVT.

This clone was observed a single time. This chain joins TRBV6-4 and TRBJ2-2, with TRBD2 identical over 7 bases. This CDR3 region has 15 residues. The V gene end was trimmed by 4 bases and the J gene end by 2 bases; junction bases not matched to a gene: 4. CDR1 and CDR2 (germline): MRHNA, SNTAGT. The CDR3 sequence: CASSAASGNTGELFF. The CDR3 nucleotides are TGTGCCAGCAGTGCGGCTAGCGGAAACACCGGGGAGCTGTTTTTT.

This chain links TRBV29-1 with TRBJ1-1; D is perhaps TRBD1 (6 bases). The germline CDR1 and CDR2 sequences are SQVTM and ANQGSEA. The CDR3 loop spans 14 amino acids. V dropped 1 base and J dropped 6 bases, with 15 bases sitting between them. For the CDR3, the DNA is TGCAGCGTTGAAGGGCCGCAGGGGCCCCCTGAAGCTTTCTTT. Protein product: CSVEGPQGPPEAFF. The entire variable domain, with the rest obtained from reference TRBV29-1 and TRBJ1-1, is as follows: SAVISQKPSRDICQRGTSLTIQCQVDSQVTMMFWYRQQPGQSLTLIATANQGSEATYESGFVIDKFPISRPNLTFSTLTVSNMSPEDSSIYLCSVEGPQGPPEAFFGQGTRLTVV.

The chain links TRBV7-9 to TRBJ2-3, with D tentatively TRBD1 (5 bases). Trimming took off 1 base at V and 6 bases at J, with 8 bases between the two ends. The CDR3 spans 13 residues. Germline assignment: CDR1 SEHNR and CDR2 FQNEAQ (reference sequence). The CDR3 sequence is CASSLVGADTQYF. The DNA of the CDR3 is TGTGCCAGCAGCTTAGTAGGGGCGGATACGCAGTATTTT.

Only one count was recorded for this clone. V gene TRBV2 combines with J gene TRBJ1-1; 7 bases align to TRBD1. Germline assignment: CDR1 SNHLY and CDR2 FYNNEI. CDR3 length: 11 amino acids. Losses at the gene ends were 4 bases for V and 9 bases for J; bases not matched to a gene: 2. CDR3 in DNA: TGTGCCAGCAGTGGGACAGGAAAAGCTTTCTTT. Translated, it gives CASSGTGKAFF.

The genes are TRBV28 and TRBJ2-1; 10 bases are shared with TRBD2. V dropped 2 bases and J dropped 4; count of bases not matched to a gene: 17. The CDR3 length is 20 residues. Germline values: CDR1 MDHEN, CDR2 SYDVKM. Here the CDR3 reads CASSLMQGGAGGPEYNEQFF. CDR3 nucleotide sequence: TGTGCCAGCAGTTTAATGCAGGGGGGAGCGGGAGGGCCCGAGTACAATGAGCAGTTCTTC.

The chain employs TRBV6-2 or TRBV6-3 and TRBJ1-1, with 7 bases identical to TRBD1. Germline CDR1 is MNHEY and CDR2 is SVGEGT. V shed 0 bases and J 4 bases; nucleotides not matched to a gene: 5. The CDR3 consists of 15 residues. The CDR3 nucleotides are TGTGCCAGCAGTTACTCGAGACAGGGTAGCACTGAAGCTTTCTTT. This codes for CASSYSRQGSTEAFF.

The chain recombines TRBV27 with TRBJ1-1; 9 nucleotides match TRBD1. V shed 3 bases, J shed 7 bases, and the junction held 6 bases outside the gene matches. The CDR3 has 14 amino acids. CDR1 is MNHEY and CDR2 is SMNVEV in the germline V gene (reference sequence). CDR3 nucleotides: TGTGCCAGCAGTTTCCGGGACAGGGAGGGTGAAGCTTTCTTT. Its protein product is CASSFRDREGEAFF.

CDR3 region: CASSLGGHEAFF. The CDR3 coding sequence is TGTGCCAGCAGCTTAGGAGGGCATGAAGCTTTCTTT. The chain employs TRBV7-9 and TRBJ1-1; D remains unclear. Germline CDR1 and CDR2: SEHNR and FQNEAQ (reference sequence). The V end lost 1 base, the J end lost 7 bases, and 7 bases lay between the germline ends. The CDR3 is 12 amino acids.

The V call is TRBV9, the J call TRBJ1-4; 9 positions match TRBD1. CDR3 length: 18 amino acids. Trimming removed 2 bases from V and 0 bases from J; junction bases left unmatched: 8. Germline V gives CDR1 SGDLS, CDR2 YYNGEE. As DNA, the CDR3 is TGTGCCAGCAGCGTCGGACCGGGACAGGGATCAACTAATGAAAAACTGTTTTTT. Its translation is CASSVGPGQGSTNEKLFF.

This clone appeared a single time. The CDR3 here is CATSRGGDRSTEAFF. CDR3 nucleotide sequence: TGTGCCACCAGCAGAGGAGGGGACAGGTCCACTGAAGCTTTCTTT. V gene TRBV15 combines with J gene TRBJ1-1; TRBD1 matches 8 bases. V lost 1 base and J lost 4; bases outside the gene matches: 5. This CDR3 is 15 amino acids long. Per the germline V gene, CDR1 is LNHNV and CDR2 is YYDKDF (reference sequence).

The genes are TRBV6-5 and TRBJ2-3, with 8 positions matching TRBD2. The CDR3 consists of 16 residues. Germline V gene data show CDR1 as MNHEY and CDR2 as SVGAGI. Trimming removed 0 bases from V and 5 bases from J; junction bases left unmatched: 7. CDR3 sequence reads: CASSYSNAGGGDTQYF. CDR3 sequence (DNA): TGTGCCAGCAGTTACTCGAATGCGGGAGGAGGAGATACGCAGTATTTT.

The chain recombines TRBV27 with TRBJ2-5; D is perhaps TRBD2 (6 bases). Germline CDR1 is MNHEY and CDR2 is SMNVEV (reference sequence). The CDR3 runs to 12 residues. Deletions cut 6 bases from V and 4 bases from J, with 9 bases between. This chain's CDR3 is CASSGAGETQYF. CDR3 DNA: TGTGCCAGCAGCGGAGCGGGAGAGACCCAGTACTTC.

The chain is built from TRBV3-1 (or the pseudogene TRBV3-2) and TRBJ2-7, with 10 nucleotides matching TRBD1. V shed 6 bases and J 6 bases; nucleotides not matched to a gene: 5. Germline CDR1 and CDR2: LGHDT and YNNKEL (reference sequence). CDR3 length: 13 residues. The CDR3 is CASSLGQGGEQYF. For the CDR3, the DNA is TGTGCCAGCAGTCTCGGACAGGGGGGCGAGCAGTACTTC.

V usage is TRBV3-1 (or the pseudogene TRBV3-2) and J usage is TRBJ1-4; D possibly corresponds to TRBD1 (6 bases). This CDR3 region has 12 residues. The ends were cut back, 8 bases at V and 8 bases at J, with 12 bases in the middle. Germline-derived CDR1 and CDR2 are LGHDT and YNNKEL (reference sequence). CDR3 loop: CASRTVGEKLFF. DNA of the CDR3: TGTGCCAGCCGGACAGTAGGGGAAAAACTGTTTTTT.

V gene TRBV28 combines with J gene TRBJ1-6; a possible D gene is TRBD1 (5 bases). V was cut by 2 bases and J by 7 bases, with 9 bases left in between. This CDR3 is built from 14 residues. Germline loops: CDR1 MDHEN, CDR2 SYDVKM. The CDR3 DNA reads TGTGCCAGCAGTTTAGGGGCGAAGAATTCACCCCTCCACTTT. Its translation: CASSLGAKNSPLHF.

This clone turned up a few times. The chain couples TRBV15 to TRBJ1-5, with 9 positions matching TRBD1. Germline V gene sequence: CDR1 LNHNV, CDR2 YYDKDF (reference sequence). After removal of 3 bases from V and 6 bases from J, the junction contained 6 bases not matched to a gene. CDR3 length: 15 residues. The CDR3 region is CATSSRQGDLQPQHF. The CDR3, as DNA: TGTGCCACCAGCAGTAGACAGGGGGATCTTCAGCCCCAGCATTTT. Complete variable domain (other parts from reference TRBV15 and TRBJ1-5): DAMVIQNPRYQVTQFGKPVTLSCSQTLNHNVMYWYQQKSSQAPKLLFHYYDKDFNNEADTPDNFQSRRPNTSFCFLDIRSPGLGDTAMYLCATSSRQGDLQPQHFGDGTRLSIL.

The chain has TRBV7-8 and TRBJ2-2; 7 nucleotides agree with TRBD1. Germline values: CDR1 SGHVS, CDR2 FQNEAQ. V dropped 3 bases and J dropped 4; count of bases not matched to a gene: 8. The CDR3 is 16 residues long. CDR3 residues: CASSFGTVGFTGELFF. The CDR3 nucleotides read TGTGCCAGCAGCTTCGGGACAGTGGGATTCACCGGGGAGCTGTTTTTT.